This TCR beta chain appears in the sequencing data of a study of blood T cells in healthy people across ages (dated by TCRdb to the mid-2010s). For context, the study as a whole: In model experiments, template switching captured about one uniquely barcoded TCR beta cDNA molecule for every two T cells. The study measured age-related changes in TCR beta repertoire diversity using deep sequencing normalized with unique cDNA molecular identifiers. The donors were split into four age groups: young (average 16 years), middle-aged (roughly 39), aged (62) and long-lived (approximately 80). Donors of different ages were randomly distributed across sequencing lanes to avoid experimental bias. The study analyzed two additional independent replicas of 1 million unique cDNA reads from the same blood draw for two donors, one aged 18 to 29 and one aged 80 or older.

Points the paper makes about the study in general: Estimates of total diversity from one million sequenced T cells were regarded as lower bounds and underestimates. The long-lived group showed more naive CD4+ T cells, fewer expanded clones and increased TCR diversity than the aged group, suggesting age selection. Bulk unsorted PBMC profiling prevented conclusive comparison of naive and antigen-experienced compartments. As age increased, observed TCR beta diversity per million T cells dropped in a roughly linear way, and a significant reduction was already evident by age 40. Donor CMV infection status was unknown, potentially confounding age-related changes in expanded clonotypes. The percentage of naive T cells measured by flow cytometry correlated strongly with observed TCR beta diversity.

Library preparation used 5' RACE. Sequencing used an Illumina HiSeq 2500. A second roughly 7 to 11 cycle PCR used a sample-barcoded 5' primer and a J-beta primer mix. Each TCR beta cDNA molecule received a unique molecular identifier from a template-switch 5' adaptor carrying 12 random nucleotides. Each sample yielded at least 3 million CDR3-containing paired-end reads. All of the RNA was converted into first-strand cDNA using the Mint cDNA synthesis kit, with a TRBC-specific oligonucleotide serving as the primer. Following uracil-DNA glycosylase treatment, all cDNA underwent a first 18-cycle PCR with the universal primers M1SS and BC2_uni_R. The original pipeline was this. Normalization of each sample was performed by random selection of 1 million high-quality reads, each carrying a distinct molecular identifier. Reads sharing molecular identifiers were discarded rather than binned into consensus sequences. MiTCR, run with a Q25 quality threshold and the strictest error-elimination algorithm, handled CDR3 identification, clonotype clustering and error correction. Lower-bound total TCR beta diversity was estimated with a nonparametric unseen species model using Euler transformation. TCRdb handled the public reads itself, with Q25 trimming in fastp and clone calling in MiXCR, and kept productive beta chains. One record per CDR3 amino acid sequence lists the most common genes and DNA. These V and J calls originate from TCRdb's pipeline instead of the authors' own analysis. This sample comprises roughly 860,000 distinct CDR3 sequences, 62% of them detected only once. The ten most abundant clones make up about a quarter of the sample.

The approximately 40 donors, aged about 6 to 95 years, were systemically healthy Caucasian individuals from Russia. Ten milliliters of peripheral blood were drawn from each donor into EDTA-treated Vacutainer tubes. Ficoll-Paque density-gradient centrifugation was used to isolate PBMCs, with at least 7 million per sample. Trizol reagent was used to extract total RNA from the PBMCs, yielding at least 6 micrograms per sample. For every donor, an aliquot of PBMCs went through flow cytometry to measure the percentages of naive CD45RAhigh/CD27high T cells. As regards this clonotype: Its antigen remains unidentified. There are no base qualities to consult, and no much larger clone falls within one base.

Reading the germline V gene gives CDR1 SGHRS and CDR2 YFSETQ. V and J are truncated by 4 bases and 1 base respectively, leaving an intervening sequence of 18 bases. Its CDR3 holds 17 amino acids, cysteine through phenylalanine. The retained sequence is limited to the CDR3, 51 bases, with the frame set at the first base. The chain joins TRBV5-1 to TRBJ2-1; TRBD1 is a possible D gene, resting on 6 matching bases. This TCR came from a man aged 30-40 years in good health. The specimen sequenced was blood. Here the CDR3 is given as CASSGSLTGKSYNEQFF. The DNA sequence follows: TGCGCCAGCAGCGGATCCCTTACAGGGAAATCCTACAATGAGCAGTTCTTC.